A single sample is the source of the 23 T cell receptor beta chains below, sequenced in a study of cytomegalovirus exposure and HLA in healthy donors. PCR amplification relied on 60 Vbeta primers (plus 13 Jbeta primers). Profiled with immunoSEQ multiplex PCR; TCRdb holds only in-frame clones, not every one. The repertoire holds about 160,000 clones, with almost 85% as singletons. Sequencing was performed on PBMCs. The source is a boy aged 2-15 years in good health and CMV-seronegative.

This clone was picked up one time. The genes are TRBV5-1 and TRBJ2-3, with D possibly TRBD1 on 6 matching bases. CDR1 is SGHRS and CDR2 is YFSETQ in the germline V gene. This CDR3 contains 14 residues. V lost 5 bases to trimming and J lost 0 bases, with 10 bases between them. Written as DNA, the CDR3 is TGCGCCAGCAGTTCCGGGACAAGCACAGATACGCAGTATTTT. Translating it yields CASSSGTSTDTQYF.

The chain has TRBV6-5 and TRBJ2-5, with 11 bases lining up with TRBD1. The end of the DNA aligns better with TRBJ2-7, so the J call may be wrong. The CDR3 sequence is 14 residues long. Germline V lookup: CDR1 MNHEY, CDR2 SVGAGI. CDR3 residues: CASSAGTGGYEQYF. CDR3 DNA sequence: TGTGCCAGCAGCGCCGGGACAGGGGGGTACGAGCAGTACTTC.

The chain uses TRBV4-1 and TRBJ2-7; TRBD2 matches at 10 bases. V was pared by 6 bases and J by 7 bases, with 9 bases of the junction left unmatched. The germline gives CDR1 MGHRA, CDR2 YSYEKL. The CDR3 is 14 residues long. The CDR3 sequence: CASSYLAGASEQYF. The CDR3 DNA reads as TGCGCCAGCAGTTATCTAGCGGGAGCGTCGGAGCAGTACTTC.

The chain carries TRBV7-2 and TRBJ1-2; TRBD1 is a possible D gene (5 bases). V dropped 2 bases and J dropped 6 bases, with 7 bases sitting between them. Germline V CDR1 and CDR2: SGHTA, FQGNSA. The CDR3 contains 12 residues. DNA of the CDR3: TGTGCCAGCAGCTTACGGGGGAATGGCTACACCTTC. Amino acid sequence: CASSLRGNGYTF.

CDR3 DNA sequence: TGTGCCAGCAGTGTTAACAGGGAAGAGACCCAGTACTTC. It specifies CASSVNREETQYF. This rearrangement joins TRBV6-1 to TRBJ2-5, with a possible D match to TRBD1 (6 bases). Trimming cost V 4 bases and J 3 bases, with 9 bases left between them. The CDR3 runs 13 residues. The germline V gene encodes CDR1 MNHNS and CDR2 SASEGT.

This clone was counted a few times. J is TRBJ2-1 and V is TRBV7-9; D is unresolved. Looked up from germline, CDR1 is SEHNR and CDR2 is FQNEAQ (reference sequence). The CDR3 runs to 17 residues. V dropped 1 base and J dropped 0 bases, with 13 bases sitting between them. DNA of the CDR3: TGTGCCAGCAGCTTAGACTATGCGCGGAGCTCCTACAATGAGCAGTTCTTC. This sequence encodes CASSLDYARSSYNEQFF.

The chain uses TRBV5-1 and TRBJ2-3, with 11 bases matching TRBD2. With 4 bases clipped from V and 3 bases from J, the junction kept 13 bases outside the gene matches. This CDR3 is built from 18 residues. Per the germline V gene, CDR1 is SGHRS and CDR2 is YFSETQ. In DNA, the CDR3 is TGCGCCAGCAGCCAAACCTTAACTAGCGGGAGCGGGACAGATACGCAGTATTTT. Translating it yields CASSQTLTSGSGTDTQYF.

J is TRBJ1-4 and V is TRBV25-1, with 9 bases matching TRBD1. The junction had 10 bases not matched to a gene; V was cut back by 3 bases and J by 8 bases. CDR1 and CDR2 (germline): MGHDK, SYGVNS. The CDR3 extends over 16 amino acids. CDR3 amino acids: CASSEVKQGAGEKLFF. CDR3 bases: TGTGCCAGCAGTGAGGTGAAACAGGGGGCTGGCGAAAAACTGTTTTTT.

This chain joins TRBV9 and TRBJ2-1; 10 nucleotides agree with TRBD2. Per germline, CDR1 SGDLS and CDR2 YYNGEE. Unmatched junction bases numbered 6, after V lost 1 base and J lost 5 bases. The CDR3 spans 16 residues. This chain's CDR3 is CASSVKFLAGDNEQFF. CDR3 DNA sequence: TGTGCCAGCAGCGTAAAGTTCCTAGCGGGAGACAATGAGCAGTTCTTC. Supplemented by reference TRBV9 and TRBJ2-1, the full variable domain reads DSGVTQTPKHLITATGQRVTLRCSPRSGDLSVYWYQQSLDQGLQFLIQYYNGEERAKGNILERFSAQQFPDLHSELNLSSLELGDSALYFCASSVKFLAGDNEQFFGPGTRLTVL.

This sequence joins TRBV6-6 and TRBJ2-7, with D possibly TRBD2 on 5 matching bases. Trimming pared 6 bases from V and 6 bases from J, leaving 12 bases between. Looked up from germline, CDR1 is MNHNY and CDR2 is SVGAGI (reference sequence). The CDR3 extends over 12 amino acids. CDR3 amino acids: CASSPASSEQYF. The CDR3, as DNA: TGTGCCAGCAGCCCCGCTAGCAGCGAGCAGTACTTC.

About this clone itself: Mismatch with germline at one junction end may stem from a read error. The V and J genes are TRBV7-7 and TRBJ2-2, with 7 positions matching TRBD1. Looked up from germline, CDR1 is SSHAT and CDR2 is FNYEAQ (reference sequence). There are 16 residues in the CDR3. This CDR3 is CASSLDRAGVTGELFF. CDR3 DNA: TGTGCTAGCAGCTTAGACAGGGCTGGGGTCACCGGGGAGCTGTTTTTT. The whole variable domain, filled in from reference TRBV7-7 and TRBJ2-2, reads GAGVSQSPRYKVTKRGQDVTLRCDPISSHATLYWYQQALGQGPEFLTYFNYEAQPDKSGLPSDRFSAERPEGSISTLTIQRTEQRDSAMYRCASSLDRAGVTGELFFGEGSRLTVL.

This clone was seen only once. The chain recombines TRBV18 with TRBJ2-5, with unresolved D. Germline values: CDR1 KGHSH, CDR2 LQKENI. This CDR3 spans 13 amino acids. Trimming took off 3 bases at V and 3 bases at J, with 8 bases between the two ends. The CDR3 DNA follows: TGTGCCAGCTCACCCGGGTCCGAAGAGACCCAGTACTTC. This sequence encodes CASSPGSEETQYF.

The chain links TRBV25-1 to TRBJ2-5, with a possible D match to TRBD1 (5 bases). The end of the DNA aligns better with TRBJ2-7, so the J call may be wrong. The CDR3 has 13 residues. The germline CDR1 and CDR2 sequences are MGHDK and SYGVNS. As DNA, the CDR3 is TGTGCCAGCAGCTGGGGCCAGACCTACGAGCAGTACTTC. It codes for CASSWGQTYEQYF.

This clone was detected once. The chain couples TRBV28 to TRBJ2-5; no reliable D call. The CDR3 is 11 residues long. V dropped 3 bases and J dropped 11 bases, with 10 bases sitting between them. The germline V gene encodes CDR1 MDHEN and CDR2 SYDVKM. CDR3 amino acids: CASSLFGEQYF. The CDR3 region has the DNA TGTGCCAGCAGTTTGTTCGGAGAGCAGTACTTC.

V and J are TRBV9 and TRBJ2-1; no firm D call. This CDR3 contains 14 residues. V was clipped by 0 bases and J by 7 bases, with 11 bases between them. Germline V lookup: CDR1 SGDLS, CDR2 YYNGEE. In DNA, the CDR3 is TGTGCCAGCAGCGTAGCTCAAGTCGGGAATGAGCAGTTCTTC. Amino acid sequence: CASSVAQVGNEQFF.

The genes are TRBV4-1 and TRBJ2-1; 7 bases line up with TRBD1. CDR1 is MGHRA and CDR2 is YSYEKL in the germline V gene. The CDR3 runs 17 residues. V lost 0 bases to trimming and J lost 4 bases; unmatched junction nucleotides: 9. As DNA, the CDR3 is TGCGCCAGCAGCCAAGAGCCCCTAGACAGGGAATACAATGAGCAGTTCTTC. This sequence encodes CASSQEPLDREYNEQFF.

V usage is TRBV6-5 and J usage is TRBJ2-5, with D perhaps matching TRBD1 (6 bases). The CDR3 contains 11 residues. Germline CDR1 and CDR2: MNHEY and SVGAGI. The V gene lost 10 bases and the J gene lost 5 bases, with 11 bases spanning the gap. CDR3: CATHREETQYF. The CDR3, as DNA: TGTGCCACCCACAGGGAGGAGACCCAGTACTTC.

This clone was observed a single time. The rearrangement joins TRBV27 to TRBJ2-7; 9 nucleotides match TRBD1. The CDR3 totals 14 residues. Germline V gene lookup returns CDR1 MNHEY and CDR2 SMNVEV (reference sequence). V gave up 7 bases and J gave up 1 base; unmatched junction bases: 5. CDR3 DNA sequence: TGTGCCAGCATGGGACAGGGAAGGTCCTACGAGCAGTACTTC. Amino acids: CASMGQGRSYEQYF.

The V call is TRBV10-3, the J call TRBJ2-6; 8 bases match TRBD1. Germline lookup yields CDR1 ENHRY and CDR2 SYGVKD. With V trimmed by 6 bases and J by 0 bases, 4 bases remained unmatched. This CDR3 has 16 residues. The CDR3 sequence: CAIRDRDHSGANVLTF. The CDR3 nucleotides are TGTGCCATCAGGGACAGGGACCACTCTGGGGCCAACGTCCTGACTTTC.

The chain uses TRBV15 and TRBJ2-2; tentatively, D is TRBD2 (5 bases). Germline V gives CDR1 LNHNV, CDR2 YYDKDF (reference sequence). Trimming took off 2 bases at V and 1 base at J, with 17 bases between the two ends. The CDR3 spans 18 residues. CDR3 loop: CATSRPLLDGMNTGELFF. Here the CDR3 DNA reads TGTGCCACCAGCAGACCACTGCTAGACGGGATGAACACCGGGGAGCTGTTTTTT.

The rearrangement joins TRBV28 to TRBJ2-7, with 10 nucleotides matching TRBD1. The germline gives CDR1 MDHEN, CDR2 SYDVKM. The CDR3 runs 17 residues. With V trimmed by 5 bases and J by 0 bases, 10 bases remained unmatched. CDR3 loop: CASSTGTGVESSYEQYF. In DNA form, the CDR3 reads TGTGCCAGCAGTACCGGGACAGGGGTCGAGAGCTCCTACGAGCAGTACTTC.

The gene calls are TRBV29-1 and TRBJ2-1, with 11 positions matching TRBD2. The J segment lost 6 bases and the V segment lost 6 bases, leaving 4 bases of the junction unmatched. Germline CDR1 and CDR2: SQVTM and ANQGSEA. The CDR3 is 13 amino acids. The CDR3 protein is CSVVAGGGNEQFF. The CDR3 nucleotides are TGCAGCGTGGTAGCGGGAGGGGGCAATGAGCAGTTCTTC.

The chain couples TRBV4-1 to TRBJ2-4; D not resolved. V was clipped by 2 bases and J by 4 bases, with 12 bases between them. The CDR3 length is 15 residues. Germline CDR1 reads MGHRA; CDR2 reads YSYEKL. The CDR3 loop is CASSQIMASKNIQYF. The CDR3 DNA follows: TGCGCCAGCAGCCAAATTATGGCTTCAAAAAACATTCAGTACTTC.